These T cell receptor beta chains were read from a single sample in a study of spatial heterogeneity in lung cancer. In TCRdb, the 5' RACE reads were re-called with MiXCR into one record per CDR3 protein. The sample records around 87,000 distinct CDR3 sequences, 12% being singletons. Sequenced here: PBMCs, sampled at surgery. These receptors came from a male donor with early-stage non-small cell lung cancer. The CDR3 runs from the conserved cysteine through the conserved F or W. D genes are given only for firm matches. The size field is filled for only some rows; it gives once, few, many or a size class.

clone_size: -; j_call: TRBJ2-1; v_call: TRBV4-1; d_call: TRBD1; cdr3_aa: CASSQEGTGIYNEQFF; cdr3_nt: TGCGCCAGCAGCCAAGAGGGGACAGGGATATACAATGAGCAGTTCTTC
clone_size: -; j_call: TRBJ2-6; v_call: TRBV25-1; d_call: -; cdr3_aa: CASSLGKGFSGANVLTF; cdr3_nt: TGTGCCAGCAGTTTAGGGAAAGGTTTCTCTGGGGCCAACGTCCTGACTTTC
clone_size: -; j_call: TRBJ2-7; v_call: TRBV19; d_call: -; cdr3_aa: CASSLQGSSYEQYF; cdr3_nt: TGTGCCAGTAGTCTCCAGGGGAGCTCCTACGAGCAGTACTTC
clone_size: few; j_call: TRBJ2-5; v_call: TRBV4-3; d_call: -; cdr3_aa: CASSQDLGRAETQYF; cdr3_nt: TGCGCCAGCAGCCAAGATCTAGGCCGTGCGGAGACCCAGTACTTC
clone_size: few; j_call: TRBJ2-3; v_call: TRBV2; d_call: -; cdr3_aa: CASSGFYQGDTQYF; cdr3_nt: TGTGCCAGCAGTGGATTCTATCAAGGAGATACGCAGTATTTT
clone_size: few; j_call: TRBJ2-3; v_call: TRBV6-5; d_call: TRBD1; cdr3_aa: CASRLGTGPSTDTQYF; cdr3_nt: TGTGCCAGCAGACTAGGGACAGGACCTAGCACAGATACGCAGTATTTT
clone_size: -; j_call: TRBJ2-1; v_call: TRBV7-3; d_call: -; cdr3_aa: CASSSRGGDEQFF; cdr3_nt: TGTGCCAGCAGCTCTCGGGGCGGGGATGAGCAGTTCTTC
clone_size: few; j_call: TRBJ1-6; v_call: TRBV7-2; d_call: TRBD1; cdr3_aa: CVSSLWGQRDSPLHF; cdr3_nt: TGTGTCAGCAGCCTCTGGGGACAGCGGGATTCACCCCTCCACTTT
clone_size: -; j_call: TRBJ1-5; v_call: TRBV28; d_call: TRBD1; cdr3_aa: CASSPTGGRWNQPQHF; cdr3_nt: TGTGCCAGCAGTCCCACAGGGGGCCGCTGGAATCAGCCCCAGCATTTT
clone_size: -; j_call: TRBJ2-7; v_call: TRBV29-1; d_call: -; cdr3_aa: CSVAQGRLREQYF; cdr3_nt: TGCAGCGTTGCTCAGGGTAGGCTTCGGGAGCAGTACTTC
clone_size: -; j_call: TRBJ2-7; v_call: TRBV28; d_call: -; cdr3_aa: CASSRSSLGAYEQYF; cdr3_nt: TGTGCCAGCAGTCGGTCTTCTCTCGGGGCCTACGAGCAGTACTTC
clone_size: many; j_call: TRBJ2-2; v_call: TRBV2; d_call: -; cdr3_aa: CASSEGRALPTGELFF; cdr3_nt: TGTGCCAGCAGTGAAGGGCGGGCCCTACCCACCGGGGAGCTGTTTTTT
clone_size: few; j_call: TRBJ2-7; v_call: TRBV3-1; d_call: TRBD1; cdr3_aa: CASSHGQGEQYF; cdr3_nt: TGTGCCAGCAGTCACGGACAGGGCGAGCAGTACTTC
clone_size: few; j_call: TRBJ1-2; v_call: TRBV20-1; d_call: -; cdr3_aa: CSPYGTPNYGYTF; cdr3_nt: TGCAGTCCTTACGGGACACCTAACTATGGCTACACCTTC
clone_size: many; j_call: TRBJ2-7; v_call: TRBV2; d_call: TRBD1; cdr3_aa: CASTGTGPEDHEQYF; cdr3_nt: TGTGCCAGCACCGGGACAGGACCCGAGGACCACGAGCAGTACTTC
clone_size: -; j_call: TRBJ2-3; v_call: TRBV12-3/TRBV12-4; d_call: -; cdr3_aa: CASSYRLQEFTDTQYF; cdr3_nt: TGTGCCAGCAGTTACCGGCTACAGGAGTTCACAGATACGCAGTATTTT